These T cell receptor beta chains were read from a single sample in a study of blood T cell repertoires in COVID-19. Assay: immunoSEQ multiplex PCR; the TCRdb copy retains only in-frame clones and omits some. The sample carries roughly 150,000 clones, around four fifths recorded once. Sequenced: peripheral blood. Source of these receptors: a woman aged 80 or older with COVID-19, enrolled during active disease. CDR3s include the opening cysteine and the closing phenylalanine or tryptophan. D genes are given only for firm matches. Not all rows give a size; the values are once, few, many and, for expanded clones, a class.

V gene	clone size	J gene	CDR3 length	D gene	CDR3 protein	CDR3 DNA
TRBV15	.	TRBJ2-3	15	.	CATSRDGLREDTQYF	TGTGCCACCAGCAGAGATGGACTACGCGAGGATACGCAGTATTTT
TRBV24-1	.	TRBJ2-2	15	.	CATSDQVTNTGELFF	TGTGCCACCTCTGACCAGGTTACGAACACCGGGGAGCTGTTTTTT
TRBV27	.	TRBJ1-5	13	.	CASSFGGGQPQHF	TGTGCCAGCAGTTTTGGGGGAGGTCAGCCCCAGCATTTT
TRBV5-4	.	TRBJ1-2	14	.	CASRPPGGIYGYTF	TGTGCCAGCAGACCCCCCGGGGGGATTTATGGCTACACCTTC
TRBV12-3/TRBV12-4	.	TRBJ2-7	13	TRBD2	CASVVGTSGEQYF	TGTGCCAGCGTTGTCGGGACTAGCGGCGAGCAGTACTTC
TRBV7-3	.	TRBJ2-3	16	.	CASSRGPERRSDTQYF	TGTGCCAGCAGCCGAGGGCCCGAGAGGAGATCAGATACGCAGTATTTT
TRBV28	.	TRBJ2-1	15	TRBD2	CASRGSAGGPTEQFF	TGTGCCAGCAGAGGATCGGCGGGGGGGCCGACTGAGCAGTTCTTC
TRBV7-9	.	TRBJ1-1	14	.	CASSLGASNTEAFF	TGTGCCAGCAGCTTAGGGGCGTCGAACACTGAAGCTTTCTTT
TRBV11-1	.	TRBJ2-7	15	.	CASSRSTRSSYEQYF	TGTGCCAGCAGCCGTTCTACTCGGAGCTCCTACGAGCAGTACTTC
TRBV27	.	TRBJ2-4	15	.	CASSLGPPGGDIQYF	TGTGCCAGCAGTTTAGGCCCCCCAGGAGGTGACATTCAGTACTTC
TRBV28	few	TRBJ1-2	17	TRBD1	CASSQSGTGRLNYGYTF	TGTGCCAGCAGCCAAAGCGGGACAGGGAGACTAAACTATGGCTACACCTTC
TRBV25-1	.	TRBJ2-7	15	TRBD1	CASSDRDRGTYEQYF	TGTGCCAGCAGTGACCGGGACAGGGGAACCTACGAGCAGTACTTC
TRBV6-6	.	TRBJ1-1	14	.	CASSYAGEGTEAFF	TGTGCCAGCAGTTATGCCGGGGAAGGGACTGAAGCTTTCTTT
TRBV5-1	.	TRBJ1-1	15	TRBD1	CASSPEDRGYTEAFF	TGCGCCAGCAGCCCGGAAGACAGGGGATACACTGAAGCTTTCTTT
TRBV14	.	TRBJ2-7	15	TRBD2	CASSQEVGTSTEQYF	TGTGCCAGCAGCCAAGAAGTGGGGACTAGTACCGAGCAGTACTTC
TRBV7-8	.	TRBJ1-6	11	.	CASSNNSPLHF	TGTGCCAGCAGTAATAATTCACCCCTCCACTTT